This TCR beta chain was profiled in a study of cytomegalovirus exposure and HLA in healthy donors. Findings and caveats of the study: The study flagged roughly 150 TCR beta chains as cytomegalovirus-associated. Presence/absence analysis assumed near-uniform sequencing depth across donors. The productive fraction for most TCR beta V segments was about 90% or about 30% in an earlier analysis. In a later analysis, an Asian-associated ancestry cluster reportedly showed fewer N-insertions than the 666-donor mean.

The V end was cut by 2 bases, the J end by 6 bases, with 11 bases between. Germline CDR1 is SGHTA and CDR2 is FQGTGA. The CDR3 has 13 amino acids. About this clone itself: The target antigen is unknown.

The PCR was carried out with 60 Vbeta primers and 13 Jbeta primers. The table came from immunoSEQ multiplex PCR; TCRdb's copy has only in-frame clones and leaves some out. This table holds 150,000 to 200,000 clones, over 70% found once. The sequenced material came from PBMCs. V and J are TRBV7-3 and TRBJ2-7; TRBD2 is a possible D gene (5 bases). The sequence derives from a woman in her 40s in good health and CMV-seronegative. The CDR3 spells CASSLQTEGEQYF. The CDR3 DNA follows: TGTGCCAGCAGCTTACAGACCGAGGGCGAGCAGTACTTC.